These 29 T cell receptor beta chains share one sample of origin, sequenced in a study of blood T cell repertoires in COVID-19. The repertoire was sequenced with immunoSEQ multiplex PCR; TCRdb's copy has only in-frame clones and lacks some. The top ten hold about 4.2% of the sample, which has some 340,000 clones, 90% seen once. Sequencing was performed on PBMCs or T cells enriched from blood (not recorded which). The receptors were sampled from a woman in her 30s who had been exposed to COVID-19.

The genes are TRBV30 and TRBJ1-2; D is undetermined. With 6 bases removed from V and 7 bases from J, the gap between germline ends came to 24 bases. The CDR3 extends over 15 amino acids. The germline gives CDR1 GTSNPN, CDR2 SVGIG (reference sequence). This CDR3 is CACRRGYFSGGGYTF. The CDR3 DNA sequence: TGTGCCTGCCGACGGGGATACTTTTCGGGTGGTGGCTACACCTTC.

The CDR3 coding sequence is TGTGCCAGCATCTCCACATTCAACACCGGGGAGCTGTTTTTT. Amino acids: CASISTFNTGELFF. The chain has TRBV2 and TRBJ2-2; D not resolved. CDR1 and CDR2 (germline): SNHLY, FYNNEI. The CDR3 covers 14 residues. Trimming took off 7 bases at V and 2 bases at J, with 11 bases between the two ends.

This sequence joins TRBV5-4 and TRBJ2-7, with 7 bases that match TRBD2. CDR1 and CDR2 (germline): SGHNT, YYREEE (reference sequence). With V trimmed by 0 bases and J by 1 base, 4 bases remained unmatched. This CDR3 region has 15 residues. DNA of the CDR3: TGTGCCAGCAGCTTGGCCCCTAGCGGTTCCTACGAGCAGTACTTC. The encoded protein is CASSLAPSGSYEQYF.

This rearrangement joins TRBV10-3 to TRBJ1-2; 7 positions match TRBD1. Trimming took 2 bases from V and 1 from J; bases not matched to a gene: 7. CDR3 length equals 16 residues. Looked up from germline, CDR1 is ENHRY and CDR2 is SYGVKD. The CDR3 region has the DNA TGTGCCATCAGTGAGCATCGACAGGGAGGTAACTATGGCTACACCTTC. Translation: CAISEHRQGGNYGYTF.

The chain joins TRBV6-5 to TRBJ2-1; 8 bases agree with TRBD1. The CDR3 length is 15 residues. CDR1 is MNHEY, CDR2 SVGAGI, per germline. J gave up 11 bases and V 4 bases, and 13 bases lay outside the gene matches. The CDR3 spells CASSSYSTGQGKQFF. The CDR3 DNA sequence: TGTGCCAGCAGTTCTTACTCTACCGGACAGGGTAAGCAGTTCTTC.

The CDR3 spells CASSLWGGSYNEQFF. As DNA, the CDR3 is TGTGCCAGCAGCTTATGGGGGGGCTCCTACAATGAGCAGTTCTTC. V usage is TRBV11-2 and J usage is TRBJ2-1; 7 bases match TRBD2. Germline CDR1 reads SGHAT; CDR2 reads FQNNGV. V lost 2 bases to trimming and J lost 0 bases; unmatched junction nucleotides: 1. The CDR3 is 15 residues long.

In DNA, the CDR3 is TGCGCCAGCAGCCAAGTGTGGGAGGGAGCTCAGCCCCAGCATTTT. Encoded protein: CASSQVWEGAQPQHF. J is TRBJ1-5 and V is TRBV4-3, with D unresolved. Trimming removed 1 base from V and 6 bases from J, with 13 bases in between. Germline loops: CDR1 LGHNA, CDR2 YSLEER. This CDR3 is 15 amino acids long.

This chain links TRBV2 with TRBJ2-1; the match to TRBD2 covers 7 bases. Germline lookup yields CDR1 SNHLY and CDR2 FYNNEI. The V and J ends lost 10 bases and 8 bases, in that order; junction bases with no gene match: 20. The CDR3 is made up of 16 amino acids. DNA of the CDR3: TGTGCCAACAAAAGGGTTAAGAGCGGGGCCTCCCATGAGCAGTTCTTC. This translates into CANKRVKSGASHEQFF.

The chain recombines TRBV19 with TRBJ1-1, with 8 positions matching TRBD1. This CDR3 has 13 residues. CDR1 and CDR2 (germline): LNHDA, SQIVND (reference sequence). Trimming removed 5 bases from V and 5 bases from J; junction bases left unmatched: 4. The CDR3 protein is CASSSQGETEAFF. CDR3 bases: TGTGCCAGTAGTTCACAGGGGGAAACTGAAGCTTTCTTT.

The chain carries TRBV5-1 and TRBJ1-5; no firm D call. CDR1 is SGHRS and CDR2 is YFSETQ in the germline V gene. Trimming shortened V by 0 bases and J by 4 bases, and 11 bases separated the two germline ends. The CDR3 spans 15 residues. In DNA form, the CDR3 reads TGCGCCAGCAGCTTGGACTCGGGAGAAAATCAGCCCCAGCATTTT. Translating it yields CASSLDSGENQPQHF.

In its sample, this clone was seen once. The chain is built from TRBV3-1 (or the pseudogene TRBV3-2) and TRBJ1-2; maybe TRBD1 (6 bases). CDR1 and CDR2 (germline): LGHDT, YNNKEL (reference sequence). The CDR3 runs to 15 residues. V was shortened by 5 bases and J by 8 bases, with 21 bases between the two germline ends. For the CDR3, the DNA is TGTGCCAGCAGCAAACAGGGTATGAGTTACATGGGCTACACCTTC. It encodes CASSKQGMSYMGYTF.

The chain has TRBV4-2 and TRBJ1-1, with no clear D. Germline loops: CDR1 LGHNA, CDR2 YNFKEQ. This CDR3 spans 17 amino acids. The V end was cut by 0 bases, the J end by 5 bases, with 19 bases between. This CDR3 reads CASSQDLVEGQGTEAFF. The CDR3 bases are TGTGCCAGCAGCCAAGATCTGGTTGAGGGTCAAGGGACTGAAGCTTTCTTT.

The V and J genes are TRBV6-5 and TRBJ2-7, with a tentative D call TRBD1 (6 bases). Germline V gene data show CDR1 as MNHEY and CDR2 as SVGAGI. The CDR3 totals 14 residues. Trimming pared 8 bases from V and 4 bases from J, leaving 18 bases between. For the CDR3, the DNA is TGTGCCAGCGCCAAACAGGGATTCGGGTACGAGCAGTACTTC. Amino acids: CASAKQGFGYEQYF.

This rearrangement joins TRBV7-9 to TRBJ2-7; possibly TRBD1 for D (6 bases). The germline V and J ends were trimmed by 1 base and 2 bases, with 9 bases remaining between them. The CDR3 length is 14 residues. CDR1 is SEHNR and CDR2 is FQNEAQ in the germline V gene (reference sequence). CDR3 nucleotide sequence: TGTGCCAGCAGCTTAGGAAGGGACACCTACGAGCAGTACTTC. Its protein is CASSLGRDTYEQYF.

The chain carries TRBV7-9 and TRBJ2-5; weak D call: TRBD1 (6 bases). Germline V gene sequence: CDR1 SEHNR, CDR2 FQNEAQ (reference sequence). V lost 5 bases to trimming and J lost 1 base, with 14 bases between them. The CDR3 consists of 15 residues. CDR3: CASSRGGTIQETQYF. The CDR3, as DNA: TGTGCCAGCAGCAGAGGGGGAACGATCCAAGAGACCCAGTACTTC.

The chain couples TRBV10-3 to TRBJ1-2; D is unresolved. CDR1 ENHRY and CDR2 SYGVKD come from the germline V gene. V lost 0 bases and J 4 bases, leaving 15 bases between the germline ends. The length of the CDR3 is 16 residues. As DNA, the CDR3 is TGTGCCATCAGTGAGTCGATCGTGACGAGAGGCTATGGCTACACCTTC. Translation: CAISESIVTRGYGYTF.

The chain is built from TRBV29-1 and TRBJ1-2, with D uncertain. This CDR3 region has 12 residues. V was shortened by 4 bases and J by 3 bases, with 9 bases between the two germline ends. The germline CDR1 and CDR2 sequences are SQVTM and ANQGSEA. The CDR3 spells CSVADKDYGYTF. In DNA, the CDR3 is TGCAGCGTTGCTGACAAGGACTATGGCTACACCTTC.

The V gene is TRBV24-1, the J gene TRBJ2-3; 9 bases map to TRBD1. This CDR3 spans 15 amino acids. V trimming: 3 bases; J trimming: 1 base; junction bases outside the gene matches: 1. Per the germline V gene, CDR1 is KGHDR and CDR2 is SFDVKD. The chain's CDR3 is CATSDRQGGTDTQYF. Here the CDR3 DNA reads TGTGCCACCAGTGATCGACAGGGGGGCACAGATACGCAGTATTTT.

The V call is TRBV5-4, the J call TRBJ2-4, with 8 bases identical to TRBD1. Trimming at V came to 0 bases and at J to 5 bases, leaving 4 bases not matched to a gene. This CDR3 contains 15 residues. Germline loops: CDR1 SGHNT, CDR2 YYREEE (reference sequence). This CDR3 is CASSLAAGGENIQYF. The CDR3 DNA reads as TGTGCCAGCAGCTTGGCCGCAGGGGGCGAAAACATTCAGTACTTC.

The CDR3 DNA is TGTGCCATCAAGAGTCTATTAGGACAGGGTACCTCTAACTATGGCTACACCTTC. Translated, it gives CAIKSLLGQGTSNYGYTF. This chain links TRBV10-3 with TRBJ1-2; 8 bases line up with TRBD1. This CDR3 is built from 18 residues. J was trimmed by 0 bases and V by 7 bases; bases with no gene match: 16. Germline assignment: CDR1 ENHRY and CDR2 SYGVKD.

The rearrangement links TRBV5-1 to TRBJ1-1, with D tentatively TRBD1 (5 bases). V lost 0 bases to trimming and J lost 1 base, with 10 bases between them. This CDR3 region has 15 residues. Germline CDR1 is SGHRS and CDR2 is YFSETQ. CDR3 DNA sequence: TGCGCCAGCAGCTTGGCCAGGGCCGAGAACACTGAAGCTTTCTTT. Translating gives CASSLARAENTEAFF. Variable domain in full (rest from reference TRBV5-1 and TRBJ1-1): KAGVTQTPRYLIKTRGQQVTLSCSPISGHRSVSWYQQTPGQGLQFLFEYFSETQRNKGNFPGRFSGRQFSNSRSEMNVSTLELGDSALYLCASSLARAENTEAFFGQGTRLTVV.

This sequence joins TRBV5-6 and TRBJ1-6; D ambiguous. Germline CDR1 and CDR2: SGHDT and YYEEEE. Trimming took 0 bases from V and 0 from J, leaving 10 bases between them. The CDR3 has 17 amino acids. CDR3 residues: CASSLAGPYSYNSPLHF. Here the CDR3 DNA reads TGTGCCAGCAGCTTGGCAGGCCCATACTCCTATAATTCACCCCTCCACTTT. Drawing the rest from reference TRBV5-6 and TRBJ1-6, the complete variable domain is DAGVTQSPTHLIKTRGQQVTLRCSPKSGHDTVSWYQQALGQGPQFIFQYYEEEERQRGNFPDRFSGHQFPNYSSELNVNALLLGDSALYLCASSLAGPYSYNSPLHFGNGTRLTVT.

This chain uses TRBV7-3 with TRBJ1-1, with 7 bases matching TRBD1. The CDR3 covers 13 residues. Trimming at V came to 4 bases and at J to 6 bases, leaving 5 bases not matched to a gene. Germline CDR1 is SGHTA and CDR2 is FQGTGA. The CDR3 sequence is CASSSTGVAEAFF. Written as DNA, the CDR3 is TGTGCCAGCAGCTCCACAGGGGTCGCTGAAGCTTTCTTT. Full variable domain (missing parts from reference TRBV7-3 and TRBJ1-1): GAGVSQTPSNKVTEKGKYVELRCDPISGHTALYWYRQSLGQGPEFLIYFQGTGAADDSGLPNDRFFAVRPEGSVSTLKIQRTERGDSAVYLCASSSTGVAEAFFGQGTRLTVV.

This clone was found once. The chain employs TRBV6-2 or TRBV6-3 and TRBJ2-7; 8 bases are a match to TRBD1. V gave up 4 bases and J gave up 3 bases; unmatched junction bases: 5. The CDR3 has 14 amino acids. Looked up from germline, CDR1 is MNHEY and CDR2 is SVGEGT. CDR3 bases: TGTGCCAGCAGTTCCAGGGGGCAAAACTACGAGCAGTACTTC. Its translation is CASSSRGQNYEQYF.

The chain recombines TRBV5-4 with TRBJ1-1; D is unresolved. This CDR3 has 13 residues. Between the trimmed V and J ends, which lost 3 bases and 2 bases, there was a span of 8 bases. CDR1 is SGHNT and CDR2 is YYREEE in the germline V gene (reference sequence). This CDR3 is CASSYPLNTEAFF. The CDR3, as DNA: TGTGCCAGCAGCTATCCCTTAAACACTGAAGCTTTCTTT. The complete variable domain, with remaining parts taken from reference TRBV5-4 and TRBJ1-1, reads ETGVTQSPTHLIKTRGQQVTLRCSSQSGHNTVSWYQQALGQGPQFIFQYYREEENGRGNFPPRFSGLQFPNYSSELNVNALELDDSALYLCASSYPLNTEAFFGQGTRLTVV.

The chain uses TRBV9 and TRBJ1-5, with D possibly being TRBD1 (5 bases). The CDR3 sequence is 15 residues long. V was clipped by 4 bases and J by 3 bases, with 14 bases between them. The V gene's germline CDR1 is SGDLS and CDR2 YYNGEE. CDR3 sequence: CASSSTGTDNQPQHF. The CDR3 nucleotides read TGTGCCAGCAGCTCTACCGGGACTGACAATCAGCCCCAGCATTTT.

The chain has TRBV18 and TRBJ1-2, with D tentatively TRBD1 (6 bases). Between the trimmed V and J ends, which lost 2 bases and 3 bases, there was a span of 13 bases. This CDR3 has 15 residues. The germline V gene has CDR1 KGHSH and CDR2 LQKENI. The DNA of the CDR3 is TGTGCCAGCTCACCAGGGGGGGCGAGGGACTATGGCTACACCTTC. Residues: CASSPGGARDYGYTF.

The V gene is TRBV6-2 or TRBV6-3, the J gene TRBJ1-5; 8 bases align to TRBD1. The CDR3 is 15 residues long. J lost 6 bases, V lost 5 bases, and 9 bases had no gene match. Germline-derived CDR1 and CDR2 are MNHEY and SVGEGT. CDR3 amino acids: CASSTRTGLFQPQHF. In DNA form, the CDR3 reads TGTGCCAGCAGTACTCGGACAGGGCTCTTTCAGCCCCAGCATTTT.

The J gene is TRBJ1-1, the V gene TRBV7-9; perhaps TRBD1 as D (6 bases). Trimming took 5 bases from V and 1 from J, leaving 11 bases between them. The germline V gene has CDR1 SEHNR and CDR2 FQNEAQ (reference sequence). The CDR3 has 14 residues. In nucleotides, the CDR3 is TGTGCCAGCAGCCTGACGGGACAGAACACTGAAGCTTTCTTT. It is translated as CASSLTGQNTEAFF.